This T cell receptor beta chain was sequenced during a study of shared clonotypes between healthy human individuals. The CDR3 is 15 amino acids. V was trimmed by 4 bases and J by 0 bases, leaving 12 bases between them. The germline CDR1 and CDR2 sequences are MGHDK and SYGVNS. This clone was observed a single time. Libraries were prepared by immunoSEQ multiplex PCR; TCRdb keeps only in-frame clonotypes and omits some of them. This table holds 2 million to 2.5 million clones, 95% found once. The V and J genes are TRBV25-1 and TRBJ1-2; D is unclear. The TCR comes from a man aged 18 to 29 in good health. The sequencing input was naive CD4+ T cells sorted from blood. Described subset: CD45RA+ positively selected. The CDR3 spells CASSVSSVPNYGYTF. In DNA, the CDR3 is TGTGCCAGCAGTGTATCCTCGGTACCTAACTATGGCTACACCTTC.